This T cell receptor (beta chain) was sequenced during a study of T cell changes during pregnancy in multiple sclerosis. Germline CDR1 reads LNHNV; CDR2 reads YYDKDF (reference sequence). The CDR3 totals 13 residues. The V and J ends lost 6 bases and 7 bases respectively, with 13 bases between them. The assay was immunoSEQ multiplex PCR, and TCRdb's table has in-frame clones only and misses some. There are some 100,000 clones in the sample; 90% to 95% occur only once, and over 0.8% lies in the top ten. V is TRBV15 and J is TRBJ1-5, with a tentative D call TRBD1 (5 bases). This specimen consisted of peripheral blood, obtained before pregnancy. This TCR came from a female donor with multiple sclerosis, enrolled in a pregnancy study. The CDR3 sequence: CATSGQGVQPQHF. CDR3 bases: TGTGCCACCAGTGGTCAGGGTGTCCAGCCCCAGCATTTT.